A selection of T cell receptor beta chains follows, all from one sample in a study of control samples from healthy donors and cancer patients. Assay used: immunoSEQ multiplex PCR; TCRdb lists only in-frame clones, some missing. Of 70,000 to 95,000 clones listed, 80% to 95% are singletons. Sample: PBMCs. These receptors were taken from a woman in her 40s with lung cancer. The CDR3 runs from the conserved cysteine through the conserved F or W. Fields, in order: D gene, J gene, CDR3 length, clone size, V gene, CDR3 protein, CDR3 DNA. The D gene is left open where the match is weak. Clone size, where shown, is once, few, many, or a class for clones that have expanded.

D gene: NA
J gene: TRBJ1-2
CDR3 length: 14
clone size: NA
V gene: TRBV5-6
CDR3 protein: CASSFGRANYGYTF
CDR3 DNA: TGTGCCAGCAGCTTCGGACGGGCTAACTATGGCTACACCTTC

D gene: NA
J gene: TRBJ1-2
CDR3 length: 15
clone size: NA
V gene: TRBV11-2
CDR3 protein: CASSLVGGLQYGYTF
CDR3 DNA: TGTGCCAGCAGCTTAGTGGGGGGGCTTCAATATGGCTACACCTTC

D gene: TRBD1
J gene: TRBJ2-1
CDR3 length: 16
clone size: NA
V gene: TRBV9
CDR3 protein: CASSGRTGGTYNEQFF
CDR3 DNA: TGTGCCAGCAGCGGGCGGACAGGGGGCACCTACAATGAGCAGTTCTTC

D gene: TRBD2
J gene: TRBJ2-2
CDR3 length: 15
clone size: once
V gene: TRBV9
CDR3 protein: CASRASGGNTGELFF
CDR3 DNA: TGTGCCAGCAGGGCCAGCGGGGGGAACACCGGGGAGCTGTTTTTT

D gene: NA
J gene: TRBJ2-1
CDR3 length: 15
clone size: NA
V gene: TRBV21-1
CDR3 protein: CASSKSGFNHNEQFF
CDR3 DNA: TGTGCCAGCAGCAAATCTGGGTTCAACCACAATGAGCAGTTCTTC

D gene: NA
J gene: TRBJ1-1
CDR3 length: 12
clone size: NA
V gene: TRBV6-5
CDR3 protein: CASSPENTEAFF
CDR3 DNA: TGTGCCAGCAGTCCAGAAAACACTGAAGCTTTCTTT

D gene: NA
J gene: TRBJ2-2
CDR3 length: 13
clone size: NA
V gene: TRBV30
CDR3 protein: CAWRVTDTGELFF
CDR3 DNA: TGTGCCTGGAGGGTGACGGACACCGGGGAGCTGTTTTTT

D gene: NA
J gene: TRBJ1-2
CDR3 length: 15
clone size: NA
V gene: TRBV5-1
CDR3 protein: CASSLGQLGSYGYTF
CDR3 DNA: TGCGCCAGCAGCTTGGGGCAACTCGGGAGCTATGGCTACACCTTC

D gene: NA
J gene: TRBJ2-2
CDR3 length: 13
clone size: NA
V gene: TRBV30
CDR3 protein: CAYRRPGTGELFF
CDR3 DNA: TGTGCCTACCGACGGCCTGGGACCGGGGAGCTGTTTTTT

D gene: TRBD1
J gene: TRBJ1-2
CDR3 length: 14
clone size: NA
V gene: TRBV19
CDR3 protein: CASSSTGGDYGYTF
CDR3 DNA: TGTGCCAGTAGTAGCACAGGGGGTGACTATGGCTACACCTTC

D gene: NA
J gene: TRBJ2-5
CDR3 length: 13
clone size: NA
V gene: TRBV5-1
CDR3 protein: CASSLAGKETQYF
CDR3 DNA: TGCGCCAGCAGCTTGGCAGGAAAAGAGACCCAGTACTTC

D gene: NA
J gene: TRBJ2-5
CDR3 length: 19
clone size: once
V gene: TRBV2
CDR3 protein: CASREKGWQGGINQETQYF
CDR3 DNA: TGTGCCAGCAGGGAGAAAGGGTGGCAGGGGGGCATAAACCAAGAGACCCAGTACTTC

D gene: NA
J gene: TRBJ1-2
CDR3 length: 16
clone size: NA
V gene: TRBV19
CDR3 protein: CASSIMQIASLYGYTF
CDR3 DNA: TGTGCCAGTAGTATCATGCAGATAGCTTCCCTCTATGGCTACACCTTC

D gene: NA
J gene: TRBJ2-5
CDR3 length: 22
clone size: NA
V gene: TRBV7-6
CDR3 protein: CASSLAATPETQYFGPGGTQYF
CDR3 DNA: NA

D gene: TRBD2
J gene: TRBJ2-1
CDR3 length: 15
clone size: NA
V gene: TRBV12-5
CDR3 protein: CASGPGTSGYNEQFF
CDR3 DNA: TGTGCTAGTGGTCCAGGGACTAGCGGGTACAATGAGCAGTTCTTC

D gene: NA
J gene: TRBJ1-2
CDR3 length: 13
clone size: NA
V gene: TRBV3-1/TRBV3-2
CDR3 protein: CASSQDPSYGYTF
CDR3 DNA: TGTGCCAGCAGCCAAGATCCCAGCTACGGCTACACCTTC

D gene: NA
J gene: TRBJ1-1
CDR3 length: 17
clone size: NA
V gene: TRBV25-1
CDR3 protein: CASSDSGYTETYTEAFF
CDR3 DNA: TGTGCCAGCAGTGACTCAGGGTATACGGAAACATACACTGAAGCTTTCTTT

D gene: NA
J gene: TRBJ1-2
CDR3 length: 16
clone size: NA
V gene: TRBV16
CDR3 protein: CASSPPTGRYLGGYTF
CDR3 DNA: TGTGCCAGCAGCCCTCCTACGGGACGTTATTTGGGCGGCTACACCTTC

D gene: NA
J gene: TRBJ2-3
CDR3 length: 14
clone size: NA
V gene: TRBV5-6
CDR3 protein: CASSLGWGQDTQYF
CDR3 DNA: TGTGCCAGCAGCTTGGGGTGGGGGCAAGATACGCAGTATTTT

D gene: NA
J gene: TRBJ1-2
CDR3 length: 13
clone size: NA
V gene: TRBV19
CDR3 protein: CASRPDSREGYTF
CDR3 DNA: TGTGCCAGCCGTCCCGACAGTCGGGAAGGCTACACCTTC

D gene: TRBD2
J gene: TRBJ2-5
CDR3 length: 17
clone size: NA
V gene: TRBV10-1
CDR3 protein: CASSDGGLAGVQETQYF
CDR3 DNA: TGCGCCAGCAGTGATGGTGGACTAGCGGGGGTTCAAGAGACCCAGTACTTC

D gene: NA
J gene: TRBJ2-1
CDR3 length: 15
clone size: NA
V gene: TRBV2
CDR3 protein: CASRVRTESYNEQFF
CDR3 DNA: TGTGCCAGCAGGGTACGGACAGAATCCTACAATGAGCAGTTCTTC

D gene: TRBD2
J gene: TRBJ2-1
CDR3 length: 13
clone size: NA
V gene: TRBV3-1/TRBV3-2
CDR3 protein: CASSREGGNEQFF
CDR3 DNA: TGTGCCAGCAGTCGGGAGGGGGGGAATGAGCAGTTCTTC

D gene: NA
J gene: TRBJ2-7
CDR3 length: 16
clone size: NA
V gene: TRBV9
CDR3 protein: CASSETVDLAGYEQYF
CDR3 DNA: TGTGCCAGCAGCGAAACGGTGGACTTGGCGGGTTACGAGCAGTACTTC

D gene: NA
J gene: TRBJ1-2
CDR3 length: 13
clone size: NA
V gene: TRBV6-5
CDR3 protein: CATRGVTNYGYTF
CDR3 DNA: TGTGCCACTCGGGGGGTAACTAACTATGGCTACACCTTC

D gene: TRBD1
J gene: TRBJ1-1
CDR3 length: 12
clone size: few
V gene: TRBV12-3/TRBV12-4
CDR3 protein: CASDREDTEAFF
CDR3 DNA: TGTGCCAGCGACAGGGAGGACACTGAAGCTTTCTTT

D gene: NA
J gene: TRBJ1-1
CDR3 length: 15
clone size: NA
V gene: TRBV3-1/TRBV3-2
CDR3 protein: CASSQVLRRDTEAFF
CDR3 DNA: TGTGCCAGCAGCCAAGTATTGAGGCGGGACACTGAAGCTTTCTTT

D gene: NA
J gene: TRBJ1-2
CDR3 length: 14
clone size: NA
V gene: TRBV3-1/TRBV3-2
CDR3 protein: CASSQDPSRGGYTF
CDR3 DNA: TGTGCCAGCAGCCAAGACCCTTCCAGGGGCGGCTACACCTTC

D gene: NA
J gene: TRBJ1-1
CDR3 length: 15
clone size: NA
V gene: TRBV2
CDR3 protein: CASTLTGTPNTEAFF
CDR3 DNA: TGTGCCAGCACCCTAACCGGGACACCCAACACTGAAGCTTTCTTT

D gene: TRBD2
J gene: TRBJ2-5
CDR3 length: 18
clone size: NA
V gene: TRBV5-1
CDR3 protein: CASSLALVRLADQETQYF
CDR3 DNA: TGCGCCAGCAGCTTGGCCTTGGTGAGACTAGCGGATCAAGAGACCCAGTACTTC

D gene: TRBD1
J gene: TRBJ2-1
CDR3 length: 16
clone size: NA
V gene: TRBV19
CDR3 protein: CASSLGDRSSYNEQFF
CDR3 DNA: TGTGCCAGTAGTTTAGGGGACAGAAGCTCCTACAATGAGCAGTTCTTC

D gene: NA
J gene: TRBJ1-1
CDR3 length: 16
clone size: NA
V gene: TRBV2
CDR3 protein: CASSEEIRGSGTEAFF
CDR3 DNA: TGTGCCAGCAGTGAAGAGATCCGAGGGTCGGGCACTGAAGCTTTCTTT

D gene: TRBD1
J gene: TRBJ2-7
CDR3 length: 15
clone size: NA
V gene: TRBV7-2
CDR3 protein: CASSPSGDRVGEQYF
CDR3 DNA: TGTGCCAGCAGCCCATCGGGGGACAGGGTGGGCGAGCAGTACTTC

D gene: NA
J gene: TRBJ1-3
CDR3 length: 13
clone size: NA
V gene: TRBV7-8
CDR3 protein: CASSFISGNTIYF
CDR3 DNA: TGTGCCAGCAGCTTCATATCTGGAAACACCATATATTTT

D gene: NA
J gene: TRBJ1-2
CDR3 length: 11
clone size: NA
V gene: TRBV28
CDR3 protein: CASRENYGYTF
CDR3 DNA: TGTGCCAGCAGAGAGAACTATGGCTACACCTTC

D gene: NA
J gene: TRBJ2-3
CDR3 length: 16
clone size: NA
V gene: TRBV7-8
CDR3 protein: CASSHMSQTSTDTQYF
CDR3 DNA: TGTGCCAGCAGCCACATGTCCCAGACTAGCACAGATACGCAGTATTTT

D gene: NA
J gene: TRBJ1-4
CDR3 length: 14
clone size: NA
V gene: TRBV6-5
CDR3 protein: CASRPGGSNEKLFF
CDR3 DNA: TGTGCCAGCAGGCCGGGGGGGTCTAATGAAAAACTGTTTTTT

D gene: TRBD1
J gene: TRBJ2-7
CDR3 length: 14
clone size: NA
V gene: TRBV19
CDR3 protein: CASSGMTGTYEQYF
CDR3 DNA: TGTGCCAGTAGTGGAATGACAGGGACCTACGAGCAGTACTTC

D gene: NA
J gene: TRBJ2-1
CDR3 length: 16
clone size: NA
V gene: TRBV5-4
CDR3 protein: CASSFGGLSLYNEQFF
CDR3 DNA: TGTGCCAGCAGCTTCGGTGGACTTTCGTTATACAATGAGCAGTTCTTC

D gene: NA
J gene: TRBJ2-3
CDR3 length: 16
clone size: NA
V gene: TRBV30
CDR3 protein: CAWSIGDWRRINTQYF
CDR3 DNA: TGTGCCTGGAGTATCGGGGACTGGCGGCGCATTAATACGCAGTATTTT

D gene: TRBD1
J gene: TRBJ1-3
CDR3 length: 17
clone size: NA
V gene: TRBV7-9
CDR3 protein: CASSLGGGQQQGNTIYF
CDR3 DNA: TGTGCCAGCAGCTTAGGAGGGGGACAGCAACAAGGAAACACCATATATTTT

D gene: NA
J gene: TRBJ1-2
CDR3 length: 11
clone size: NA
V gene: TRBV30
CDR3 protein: CASWWGDGYTF
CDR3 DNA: TGTGCCTCCTGGTGGGGGGATGGCTACACCTTC

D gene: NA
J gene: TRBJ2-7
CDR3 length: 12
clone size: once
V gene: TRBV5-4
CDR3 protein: CASSTLGYEQYF
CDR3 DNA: TGTGCCAGCAGCACCCTCGGTTACGAGCAGTACTTC

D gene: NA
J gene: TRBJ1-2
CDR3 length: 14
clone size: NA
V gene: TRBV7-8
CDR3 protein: CASSLRGIGYGYTF
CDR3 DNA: TGTGCCAGCAGCTTAAGAGGGATTGGCTATGGCTACACCTTC

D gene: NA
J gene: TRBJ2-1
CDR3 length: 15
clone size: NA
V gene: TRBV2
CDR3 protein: CASSEGGLGYNEQFF
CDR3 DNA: TGTGCCAGCAGTGAAGGGGGGCTCGGGTACAATGAGCAGTTCTTC

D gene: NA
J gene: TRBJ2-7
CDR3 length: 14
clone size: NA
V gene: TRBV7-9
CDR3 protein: CASSFSGASHEQYF
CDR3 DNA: TGTGCCAGCAGCTTTTCAGGGGCGTCCCACGAGCAGTACTTC

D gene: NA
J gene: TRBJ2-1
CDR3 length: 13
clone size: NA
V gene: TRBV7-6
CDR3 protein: CASSTATYDEQFF
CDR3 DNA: TGTGCCAGCAGCACCGCCACTTACGATGAGCAGTTCTTC

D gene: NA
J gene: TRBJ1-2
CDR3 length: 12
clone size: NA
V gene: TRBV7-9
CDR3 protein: CASSLGAGGYTF
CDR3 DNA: TGTGCCAGCAGCTTAGGGGCGGGCGGCTACACCTTC

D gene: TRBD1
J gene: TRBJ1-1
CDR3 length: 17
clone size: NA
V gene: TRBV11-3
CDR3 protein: CASSLTTVGQGDTEAFF
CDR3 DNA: TGTGCCAGCAGCTTAACGACAGTGGGGCAGGGGGACACTGAAGCTTTCTTT

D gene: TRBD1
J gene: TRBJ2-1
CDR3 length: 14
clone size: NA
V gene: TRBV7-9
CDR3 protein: CASSLQGAGDEQFF
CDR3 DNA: TGTGCCAGCAGCCTACAGGGGGCGGGCGATGAGCAGTTCTTC

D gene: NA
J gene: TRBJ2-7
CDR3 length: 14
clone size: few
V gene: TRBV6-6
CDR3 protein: CASSYSAGIREQYF
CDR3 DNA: TGTGCCAGCAGTTACTCGGCAGGGATCCGCGAGCAGTACTTC

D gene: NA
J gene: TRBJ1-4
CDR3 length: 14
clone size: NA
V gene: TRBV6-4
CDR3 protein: CASSRALKTKCLFF
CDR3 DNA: TGTGCCAGCAGTCGAGCGCTAAAAACAAAATGTCTGTTTTTT